This entry is about one T cell receptor beta chain. The CDR3 totals 14 residues. V lost 0 bases and J lost 6; bases outside the gene matches: 3. The V gene's germline CDR1 is SGHRS and CDR2 YFSETQ. This specimen belongs to a study of blood T cell repertoires in COVID-19. On the study more broadly: Sample material is recorded as cDNA or gDNA derived from T cells, B-cell-depleted T cells, or PBMCs.

Only in-frame clones appear in the TCRdb table, and some are missing; sequencing was by immunoSEQ multiplex PCR. Of around 200,000 clones in the sample, about 88% were seen once. V is TRBV5-1 and J is TRBJ2-7; 10 bases align to TRBD1. This clonotype was obtained from a woman of 80 years or more in a cohort sampled during active or convalescent COVID-19. The sequenced sample consisted of peripheral blood. This CDR3 reads CASSLGQGAREQYV. CDR3 DNA: TGCGCCAGCAGCTTGGGACAGGGGGCTCGCGAGCAGTACGTC.